Below, 6 T cell receptor beta chains from the same sample are listed, as sequenced in a study of STAT5B mutations in CD4+ large granular lymphocyte leukemia. The table came from immunoSEQ multiplex PCR; TCRdb's copy has only in-frame clones and leaves some out. Of approximately 33,000 clones in the sample, roughly 88% are singletons; the top ten hold more than 0.75%. The sequenced sample was CD4+ T cells from blood buffy coats. The receptors shown here come from a human donor in good health.

This rearrangement joins TRBV28 to TRBJ1-1, with a tentative D call TRBD1 (5 bases). The CDR3 consists of 17 residues. The V end was cut by 7 bases, the J end by 1 base, with 22 bases between. Germline CDR1 is MDHEN and CDR2 is SYDVKM. The CDR3 sequence: CASKSPGRGSSNTEAFF. CDR3 in DNA: TGTGCCAGCAAGAGCCCGGGGCGGGGTTCGTCGAACACTGAAGCTTTCTTT.

V usage is TRBV7-9 and J usage is TRBJ2-7; 10 nucleotides align to TRBD1. This CDR3 has 14 residues. The germline V gene has CDR1 SEHNR and CDR2 FQNEAQ (reference sequence). With 5 bases clipped from V and 5 bases from J, the junction kept 6 bases outside the gene matches. The CDR3 loop is CASSRRTGGDEQYF. CDR3 sequence (DNA): TGTGCCAGCAGCCGAAGGACAGGGGGAGACGAGCAGTACTTC.

The chain links TRBV18 to TRBJ2-1; TRBD1 aligns across 7 bases. Per the germline V gene, CDR1 is KGHSH and CDR2 is LQKENI. The V and J ends lost 2 bases and 7 bases, in that order; junction bases with no gene match: 5. CDR3 length: 14 residues. CDR3 in DNA: TGTGCCAGCTCACCAGGGACAGAGCAGAATGAGCAGTTCTTC. Protein product: CASSPGTEQNEQFF.

The J gene is TRBJ1-4, the V gene TRBV30; no definite D call. The germline V gene has CDR1 GTSNPN and CDR2 SVGIG (reference sequence). The CDR3 length is 15 residues. Trimming pared 0 bases from V and 1 base from J, leaving 9 bases between. The CDR3 DNA is TGTGCCTGGAGTGTACTCTACGGAACTAATGAAAAACTGTTTTTT. This sequence encodes CAWSVLYGTNEKLFF.

CDR3 residues: CASTGGTGYDNEQFF. For the CDR3, the DNA is TGCGCCAGCACCGGGGGGACGGGGTACGACAATGAGCAGTTCTTC. The chain carries TRBV4-1 and TRBJ2-1; 7 bases map to TRBD2. Germline CDR1 reads MGHRA; CDR2 reads YSYEKL. This CDR3 spans 15 amino acids. After removal of 7 bases from V and 5 bases from J, the junction contained 11 bases not matched to a gene.

The chain couples TRBV5-6 to TRBJ1-1, with D possibly TRBD1 on 6 matching bases. The ends were cut back, 4 bases at V and 4 bases at J, with 23 bases in the middle. This CDR3 is 17 amino acids long. Germline V gene sequence: CDR1 SGHDT, CDR2 YYEEEE. CDR3 sequence (DNA): TGTGCCAGCAGCCGCCGGGGGGCTGGACACCCCAGCACTGAAGCTTTCTTT. It specifies CASSRRGAGHPSTEAFF.